This note documents a single TCR beta chain sequence. This clone was found once. Which antigen it targets is not known. It has no much larger one-base neighbor in the sample; base qualities were not kept. The sample belongs to a study of blood T cell repertoires in COVID-19 (dated by TCRdb to about 2020). With respect to the entire study: Samples from collaborators originated in the United States, Italy and Spain and spanned both the acute and convalescent phases of COVID-19. The dataset comprised deeply sampled blood TCRbeta repertoires from subjects exposed to, actively infected with, or recovered from COVID-19. A freely available public database, intended as a resource for researchers studying the immune response to SARS-CoV-2, is where the repertoires were released. The sample metadata nearly always contained a de-identified subject ID, COVID-19 status, age in years and sex. Where HLA class I and class II types were available, the types were taken from metadata supplied by the sample provider, not from assay-based typing. The prospective study material was composed of cDNA or gDNA derived from T cells, B-cell-depleted T cells, or PBMCs. Samples were obtained from the ongoing ImmuneRACE study (first 160 participants) and from some 1,300 subjects provided by 6 global collaborators.

The immunoSEQ Assay, a bias-controlled multiplex PCR, was used to amplify TCRbeta CDR3 regions from genomic DNA. Regarding the original processing steps: Nucleated cell counts per sample were estimated from amplification of reference gene primers within the assay. Sequence reads were collapsed and filtered to measure the absolute abundance of every unique TCRbeta CDR3 rearrangement. For each sample, productive Simpson clonality was calculated as the square root of Simpson's diversity index over productive rearrangements. This immuneACCESS table, as held by TCRdb, lists in-frame sequences with V and J called but not all clones. Of the missing ones, under half trace to an unresolved V gene in checked studies; the others have no known cause. V and J calls plus clone size are reproduced from that table; the DNA served to infer D and trimming. This sample holds tens of thousands of clones; roughly 84% were observed only once. Of the sample, 13% is held by the ten largest clones.

The collaborating institutions used their own protocols to collect whole blood in K2EDTA tubes. For TCRbeta analysis, collaborator samples were shipped as frozen whole blood, as isolated PBMCs, or as DNA extracted from either sample type. The CDR3 runs 18 amino acids, cysteine and phenylalanine included. Of the read, only the CDR3 DNA is kept; its 54 bases are in frame from base 1. Trimming leaves V shorter by 0 bases and J shorter by 8 bases, with the junction holding 11 bases beyond the gene matches. CDR1 and CDR2 were assigned from the germline V gene as SNHLY and FYNNEI. Study-wide conclusions, independent of this receptor: The quantity of clinical and demographic metadata differed by source and by participant and was supplied without curation.

Recombination connected TRBV2 to TRBJ2-1; TRBD1 fits 12 bases in the junction. Sequenced input: peripheral blood. This receptor was identified in a human donor in a cohort sampled during active COVID-19. The donor label of this sample is uncertain. CDR3 sequence: CASSEAPSPGQGADEQFF. Read as DNA, the sequence is TGTGCCAGCAGTGAAGCGCCGTCCCCGGGACAGGGGGCCGATGAGCAGTTCTTC.